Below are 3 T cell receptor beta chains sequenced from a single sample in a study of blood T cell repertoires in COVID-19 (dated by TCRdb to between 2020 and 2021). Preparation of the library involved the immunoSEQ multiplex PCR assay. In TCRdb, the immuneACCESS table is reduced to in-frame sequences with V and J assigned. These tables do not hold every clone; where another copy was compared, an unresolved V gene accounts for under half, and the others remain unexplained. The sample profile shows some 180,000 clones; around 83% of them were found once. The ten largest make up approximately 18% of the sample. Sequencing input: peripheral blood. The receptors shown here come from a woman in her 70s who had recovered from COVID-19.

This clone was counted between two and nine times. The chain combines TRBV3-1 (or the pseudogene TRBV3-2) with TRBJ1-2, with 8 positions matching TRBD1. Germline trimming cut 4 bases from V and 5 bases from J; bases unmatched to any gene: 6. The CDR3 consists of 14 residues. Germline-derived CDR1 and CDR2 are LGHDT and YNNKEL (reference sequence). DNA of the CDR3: TGTGCCAGCAGCCCCACAGGGGGAAGGTATGGCTACACCTTC. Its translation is CASSPTGGRYGYTF.

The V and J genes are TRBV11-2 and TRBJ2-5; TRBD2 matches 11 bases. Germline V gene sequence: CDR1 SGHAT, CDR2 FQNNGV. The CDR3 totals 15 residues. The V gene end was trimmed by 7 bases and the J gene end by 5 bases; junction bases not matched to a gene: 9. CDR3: CASTIAGGPWETQYF. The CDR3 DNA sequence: TGTGCCAGCACCATAGCGGGGGGGCCTTGGGAGACCCAGTACTTC.

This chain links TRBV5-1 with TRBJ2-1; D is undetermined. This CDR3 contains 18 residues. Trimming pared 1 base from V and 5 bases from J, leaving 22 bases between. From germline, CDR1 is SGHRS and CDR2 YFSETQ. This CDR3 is CASSLRPGGGDAHNEQFF. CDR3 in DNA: TGCGCCAGCAGCTTGAGGCCCGGTGGCGGAGACGCCCACAATGAGCAGTTCTTC.